This TCR beta chain was observed in a study of T cells in Graves' hyperthyroidism and ophthalmopathy. Background on the study: Peripheral blood was acquired at first diagnosis, ahead of any therapy whatsoever.

Study results and limitations: Appearing also in blood were most of the thyroid clonotypes expanded above 0.001.

TCR beta CDR3 regions were amplified from RNA. HTBI primers were used for first-round RT-PCR of the TCR CDR3. TCRdb fed the multiplex PCR reads into MiXCR, producing one record per CDR3 protein. Seen here are 500,000 to 600,000 distinct CDR3 sequences, 16% observed once, and the top ten hold 15% to 20%. Stability of Graves' hyperthyroidism was defined as absent ophthalmopathy progression within 18 months. Patients having uncontrolled infection, another autoimmune disease, pregnancy or lactation were not included. Germline V CDR1 and CDR2: LNHDA, SQIVND (reference sequence). The ends were cut back, 3 bases at V and 7 bases at J, with 15 bases in the middle. The CDR3 totals 14 residues. This clonotype was found a few times. Its antigen is not identified.

Input material: blood. This receptor was obtained from a woman aged 18-30 years with Graves' hyperthyroidism. The chain couples TRBV19 to TRBJ1-2; D unresolved. In DNA form, the CDR3 reads TGTGCCAGTAGTATTCAGAACTCGGCGGGTGGCTACACCTTC. Protein sequence: CASSIQNSAGGYTF. Full variable domain (outside the CDR3, taken from reference TRBV19 and TRBJ1-2): DGGITQSPKYLFRKEGQNVTLSCEQNLNHDAMYWYRQDPGQGLRLIYYSQIVNDFQKGDIAEGYSVSREKKESFPLTVTSAQKNPTAFYLCASSIQNSAGGYTFGSGTRLTVV.